These 25 T cell receptor beta chains share one sample of origin, sequenced in a study of T cell changes during pregnancy in multiple sclerosis. Method: immunoSEQ multiplex PCR; TCRdb's copy keeps in-frame clones and lacks some. The sample lists roughly 29,000 clones; about 89% were seen once. This specimen consisted of CD8+ T cells from peripheral blood mononuclear cells, obtained before pregnancy. The receptors stem from a female donor with multiple sclerosis, enrolled in a pregnancy study.

The genes are TRBV6-5 and TRBJ1-2; TRBD1 matches 9 bases. This CDR3 region has 16 residues. Germline CDR1 MNHEY, CDR2 SVGAGI. Trimming took 2 bases from V and 0 from J; bases not matched to a gene: 4. Written as DNA, the CDR3 is TGTGCCAGCAGTTACGGACAGGGGCTGGCTAACTATGGCTACACCTTC. This sequence encodes CASSYGQGLANYGYTF.

The CDR3 nucleotides are TGTGCCAGGGGCCGACAGGGGACGGGCGCACCCCTCCACTTT. Translated: CARGRQGTGAPLHF. The genes are TRBV2 and TRBJ1-6, with 8 bases aligning to TRBD1. The junction had 12 bases not matched to a gene; V was cut back by 9 bases and J by 11 bases. CDR1 and CDR2 (germline): SNHLY, FYNNEI. This CDR3 comprises 14 residues.

This chain links TRBV5-4 with TRBJ1-5; no clear D gene. Germline CDR1 reads SGHNT; CDR2 reads YYREEE (reference sequence). The CDR3 is 18 residues long. Deletions cut 4 bases from V and 7 bases from J, with 27 bases between. The CDR3 DNA follows: TGTGCCAGCAGCCACCCCCTCCTACCTGAGCTACGCATGCAGCCCCAGCATTTT. As protein: CASSHPLLPELRMQPQHF.

The rearrangement links TRBV6-5 to TRBJ2-7; 8 bases fit TRBD2. Germline CDR1 MNHEY, CDR2 SVGAGI. CDR3 length: 15 residues. After removal of 0 bases from V and 0 bases from J, the junction contained 1 base not matched to a gene. Written as DNA, the CDR3 is TGTGCCAGCAGTTACTCCGGGACTAGCTCCTACGAGCAGTACTTC. Protein sequence: CASSYSGTSSYEQYF.

The chain links TRBV6-5 to TRBJ1-2; 8 bases line up with TRBD1. The V gene end was trimmed by 5 bases and the J gene end by 2 bases; junction bases not matched to a gene: 4. The CDR3 sequence is 14 residues long. Per germline, CDR1 MNHEY and CDR2 SVGAGI. In DNA, the CDR3 is TGTGCCAGCAGTGGATGGACAGGGAACTATGGCTACACCTTC. Amino acid sequence: CASSGWTGNYGYTF.

The V call is TRBV5-1, the J call TRBJ2-7; 9 bases agree with TRBD1. CDR1 and CDR2 (germline): SGHRS, YFSETQ. CDR3 size: 15 residues. Trimming took 4 bases from V and 4 from J; bases not matched to a gene: 9. The CDR3 loop is CASSEWDRETYEQYF. The DNA of the CDR3 is TGCGCCAGCAGCGAGTGGGACAGGGAAACTTACGAGCAGTACTTC. Drawing the rest from reference TRBV5-1 and TRBJ2-7, the complete variable domain is KAGVTQTPRYLIKTRGQQVTLSCSPISGHRSVSWYQQTPGQGLQFLFEYFSETQRNKGNFPGRFSGRQFSNSRSEMNVSTLELGDSALYLCASSEWDRETYEQYFGPGTRLTVT.

In this sample, this clone turned up once. The chain recombines TRBV19 with TRBJ1-1; maybe TRBD1 (6 bases). The V gene's germline CDR1 is LNHDA and CDR2 SQIVND (reference sequence). CDR3 length: 16 residues. Trimming removed 4 bases at V and 0 bases at J, with 15 bases between. This CDR3 is CASSTPQTGLNTEAFF. CDR3 coding DNA: TGTGCCAGTAGTACCCCCCAGACAGGACTGAACACTGAAGCTTTCTTT.

The rearrangement uses TRBV5-1 and TRBJ1-1; a possible D gene is TRBD1 (6 bases). The CDR3 is 15 residues long. V was pared by 3 bases and J by 1 base, with 13 bases between. CDR1 and CDR2 (germline): SGHRS, YFSETQ. The CDR3, as DNA: TGCGCCAGCAGCTCCAAAACGGACAGGAACACTGAAGCTTTCTTT. Protein product: CASSSKTDRNTEAFF.

The chain recombines TRBV28 with TRBJ1-1; D unresolved. Looked up from germline, CDR1 is MDHEN and CDR2 is SYDVKM. CDR3 length: 16 amino acids. Trimming removed 7 bases from V and 4 bases from J, with 22 bases in between. The CDR3 is CASIPVGREGGTEAFF. DNA for the CDR3: TGTGCCAGCATTCCGGTGGGGAGGGAAGGCGGCACTGAAGCTTTCTTT.

V usage is TRBV2 and J usage is TRBJ2-7; D is perhaps TRBD2 (5 bases). The germline V and J ends were trimmed by 4 bases and 2 bases, with 9 bases remaining between them. This CDR3 is built from 13 residues. Germline V gene data show CDR1 as SNHLY and CDR2 as FYNNEI. The CDR3 here is CASSAGYAYEQYF. As DNA, the CDR3 is TGTGCCAGCAGTGCGGGGTATGCCTACGAGCAGTACTTC.

This CDR3 reads CASSLDAGPSNQPQHF. DNA of the CDR3: TGTGCCAGCAGCTTAGACGCAGGTCCTAGCAATCAGCCCCAGCATTTT. V gene TRBV7-8 combines with J gene TRBJ1-5, with no clear D. Trimming stripped 1 base from V and 0 bases from J, with 10 bases between. The CDR3 length is 16 residues. Germline CDR1 and CDR2: SGHVS and FQNEAQ.

The chain employs TRBV28 and TRBJ2-7; weak D call: TRBD1 (5 bases). Deletions cut 2 bases from V and 5 bases from J, with 10 bases between. Germline lookup yields CDR1 MDHEN and CDR2 SYDVKM. This CDR3 is built from 13 residues. As DNA, the CDR3 is TGTGCCAGCAGTTTACGGACATGGGACGAGCAGTACTTC. Encoded protein: CASSLRTWDEQYF.

The V call is TRBV27, the J call TRBJ1-1; TRBD1 matches 8 bases. The V gene end was trimmed by 6 bases and the J gene end by 6 bases; junction bases not matched to a gene: 3. CDR3 length equals 12 residues. Germline V gene sequence: CDR1 MNHEY, CDR2 SMNVEV (reference sequence). The CDR3 sequence: CASRTGAAEAFF. Written as DNA, the CDR3 is TGTGCCAGCAGGACAGGGGCGGCTGAAGCTTTCTTT.

The rearrangement links TRBV7-9 to TRBJ2-7, with D perhaps matching TRBD2 (6 bases). The V gene's germline CDR1 is SEHNR and CDR2 FQNEAQ (reference sequence). V was trimmed by 4 bases and J by 3 bases, leaving 19 bases between them. The CDR3 is 16 residues long. The CDR3 sequence is CASSSTVGGRGYEQYF. The CDR3 region has the DNA TGTGCCAGCAGCTCAACCGTCGGCGGGCGGGGCTACGAGCAGTACTTC.

The chain is built from TRBV7-6 and TRBJ2-2, with TRBD1 identical over 7 bases. This CDR3 comprises 17 residues. Germline V CDR1 and CDR2: SGHVS, FNYEAQ. V shed 0 bases, J shed 3 bases, and the junction held 7 bases outside the gene matches. CDR3 amino acids: CASSLAPDRVDTGELFF. CDR3 DNA: TGTGCCAGCAGCTTAGCCCCCGACAGGGTGGACACCGGGGAGCTGTTTTTT.

J is TRBJ2-2 and V is TRBV30, with D possibly being TRBD1 (5 bases). Trimming took 5 bases from V and 7 from J, leaving 14 bases between them. CDR1 is GTSNPN and CDR2 is SVGIG in the germline V gene (reference sequence). The CDR3 is 13 residues long. The CDR3 DNA reads TGTGCCTGGGAGCAGGTCCAGGGCGGGGAGCTGTTTTTT. Its protein product is CAWEQVQGGELFF. The whole variable domain, filled in from reference TRBV30 and TRBJ2-2, reads SQTIHQWPATLVQPVGSPLSLECTVEGTSNPNLYWYRQAAGRGLQLLFYSVGIGQISSEVPQNLSASRPQDRQFILSSKKLLLSDSGFYLCAWEQVQGGELFFGEGSRLTVL.

The V gene is TRBV27, the J gene TRBJ2-1; 7 nucleotides agree with TRBD2. V trimming: 3 bases; J trimming: 4 bases; junction bases outside the gene matches: 3. The CDR3 spans 14 residues. CDR1 MNHEY and CDR2 SMNVEV come from the germline V gene (reference sequence). The CDR3: CASSFGGDYNEQFF. CDR3 DNA sequence: TGTGCCAGCAGTTTTGGGGGGGATTACAATGAGCAGTTCTTC.

The chain employs TRBV11-2 and TRBJ1-1; weak D call: TRBD1 (6 bases). Germline values: CDR1 SGHAT, CDR2 FQNNGV. This CDR3 contains 12 residues. Trimming removed 6 bases at V and 8 bases at J, with 13 bases between. CDR3 sequence: CASSKGGEEAFF. The CDR3 bases are TGTGCCAGCAGTAAAGGGGGGGAGGAAGCTTTCTTT.

This sequence joins TRBV2 and TRBJ2-1; 7 nucleotides line up with TRBD1. The CDR3 consists of 12 residues. The germline gives CDR1 SNHLY, CDR2 FYNNEI. Losses at the gene ends were 8 bases for V and 7 bases for J; bases not matched to a gene: 5. The CDR3 protein is CASLGQRNEQFF. The CDR3 DNA sequence: TGTGCCAGCTTGGGACAGAGAAATGAGCAGTTCTTC.

This clone was observed a single time. The rearrangement uses TRBV13 and TRBJ1-2, with TRBD1 matching over 8 bases. Germline V gives CDR1 PRHDT, CDR2 FYEKMQ (reference sequence). CDR3 length: 12 amino acids. Losses at the gene ends were 7 bases for V and 4 bases for J; bases not matched to a gene: 2. CDR3 protein: CASTTGGYGYTF. In DNA form, the CDR3 reads TGTGCCAGCACCACAGGGGGCTATGGCTACACCTTC.

This rearrangement joins TRBV28 to TRBJ2-5; TRBD1 might be the D (6 bases). Looked up from germline, CDR1 is MDHEN and CDR2 is SYDVKM. The V and J ends lost 2 bases and 1 base respectively, with 8 bases between them. This CDR3 contains 14 residues. Here the CDR3 reads CASSLEDSQETQYF. The CDR3 region has the DNA TGTGCCAGCAGTTTAGAGGACAGCCAAGAGACCCAGTACTTC.

The chain links TRBV4-1 to TRBJ1-2, with 10 bases matching TRBD1. Germline-derived CDR1 and CDR2 are MGHRA and YSYEKL. CDR3 length: 14 amino acids. V shed 4 bases, J shed 6 bases, and the junction held 5 bases outside the gene matches. CDR3 sequence reads: CASSRDRGRDGYTF. The CDR3 DNA follows: TGCGCCAGCAGCCGGGACAGGGGACGTGATGGCTACACCTTC.

The chain employs TRBV4-3 and TRBJ2-5, with 11 positions matching TRBD2. The CDR3 has 16 amino acids. CDR1 LGHNA and CDR2 YSLEER come from the germline V gene. The ends lost 4 bases at V and 5 bases at J; junction bases unmatched: 9. DNA of the CDR3: TGCGCCAGCAGCCGATCCGGGACTAGCGGTCACGAGACCCAGTACTTC. Its protein is CASSRSGTSGHETQYF.

The V gene is TRBV6-5, the J gene TRBJ1-3; D remains unclear. The V gene lost 5 bases and the J gene lost 3 bases, with 5 bases spanning the gap. CDR1 and CDR2 from the germline V gene are MNHEY and SVGAGI. The CDR3 length is 12 residues. The CDR3 region is CASSPNGNTIYF. The CDR3 DNA follows: TGTGCCAGCAGTCCCAATGGAAACACCATATATTTT.

The rearrangement uses TRBV2 and TRBJ1-1; D is perhaps TRBD1 (5 bases). The germline V gene has CDR1 SNHLY and CDR2 FYNNEI. Trimming removed 6 bases at V and 4 bases at J, with 15 bases between. The CDR3 is 14 residues long. CDR3 bases: TGTGCCAGCAGCACACTGGGGGGGGGCACTGAAGCTTTCTTT. Translating it yields CASSTLGGGTEAFF.